This T cell receptor beta chain is from a study of OX40 agonist ivuxolimab in advanced cancers. Study-wide results and limits: CD8+ T cells averaged more expanded clones than CD4+.

Germline loops: CDR1 SGHRS, CDR2 YFSETQ. CDR3 size: 15 residues. Trimming pared 3 bases from V and 6 bases from J, leaving 18 bases between. Sequencing used immunoSEQ multiplex PCR; TCRdb keeps in-frame clones, though not all of them. In the table there are more than 20,000 clones, 84% of which are singletons. Blood samples were obtained at baseline, cycle 4 day 1, and cycle 7 day 1. As concerns this clone: Its antigen is unidentified.

This TCR was recovered from an adult with an advanced solid tumor such as melanoma, head and neck, liver or kidney cancer. The chain couples TRBV5-1 to TRBJ1-1, with D unclear. The material was CD4+ or CD8+ T cells sorted from blood, obtained in a trial of the OX40 agonist ivuxolimab. Here the CDR3 DNA reads TGCGCCAGCAGCTGGTCAGCCGGGAGGATAGCTGAAGCTTTCTTT. Amino acid sequence: CASSWSAGRIAEAFF.